This record covers a single T cell receptor (beta chain). Its antigen remains unidentified. Other DNA sequences from this sample encode an identical CDR3 as well. The data originate from a study of cytomegalovirus exposure and HLA in healthy donors. Study-wide background: The same platform was used for the roughly 120 validation repertoires and the roughly 720 first-cohort repertoires, a later analysis reported.

The repertoire was sequenced with immunoSEQ multiplex PCR; TCRdb's copy has only in-frame clones and lacks some. The repertoire holds about 110,000 clones, with about nine tenths as singletons. Overall study results and limits: Under in vitro conditions, three CMV-associated chains were confirmed as specific for CMV antigens. Cytomegalovirus association was listed for under 200 TCR beta chains.

The sequence derives from a woman under 30 in good health and CMV-seronegative. The sample was PBMCs.

The DNA of the CDR3 is TGCGCCAGCAGTGAGTCAGGGGGCACTGAAGCTTTCTTT. Its protein product is CASSESGGTEAFF. This chain uses TRBV10-1 with TRBJ1-1, with D possibly matching TRBD1 (6 bases). Trimming took 0 bases from V and 4 from J, leaving 6 bases between them. This CDR3 contains 13 residues. Germline-derived CDR1 and CDR2 are WNHNN and SYGVQD (reference sequence).